Following are 2 T cell receptor beta chains from one sample sequenced in a study of T cell clonality in common variable immunodeficiency. The table came from immunoSEQ multiplex PCR; TCRdb's copy has only in-frame clones and leaves some out. Altogether 45,000 to 70,000 clones were found in the sample, and no singletons occur. The sample taken for sequencing was peripheral blood mononuclear cells. These receptors originate from a person aged 18 to 70 in good health.

There are many counts of this clone. The read gets to within 3 residues of the CDR3 end, and the germline J gene fills in the rest. This chain uses TRBV19 with TRBJ2-3, with D maybe TRBD1 (6 bases). The CDR3 is 14 amino acids. The V gene's germline CDR1 is LNHDA and CDR2 SQIVND (reference sequence). Trimming removed 6 bases from V and 2 bases from J, with 12 bases in between. The sequenced CDR3 bases are TGTGCCAGTAGGAGGACAGTCTACACAGATACG. Translation gives CASRRTVYTDT. The CDR3 in full is CASRRTVYTDTQYF. The entire variable domain, with the rest obtained from reference TRBV19 and TRBJ2-3, is as follows: DGGITQSPKYLFRKEGQNVTLSCEQNLNHDAMYWYRQDPGQGLRLIYYSQIVNDFQKGDIAEGYSVSREKKESFPLTVTSAQKNPTAFYLCASRRTVYTDTQYFGPGTRLTVL.

This clone was detected ten times or more. Read sequence stops 3 residues before the CDR3 end, and the germline J gene provides the missing end. The chain recombines TRBV7-6 with TRBJ1-5; TRBD1 is a possible D gene (6 bases). Trimming pared 4 bases from V and 3 bases from J, leaving 16 bases between. CDR3 length equals 16 residues. CDR1 and CDR2 from the germline V gene are SGHVS and FNYEAQ. The CDR3 here is CASSSDGTIPNQPQHF. The part of the CDR3 DNA that was read is TGTGCCAGCAGCTCGGATGGGACAATCCCCAATCAGCCC.